This T cell receptor beta chain was recovered during a study of blood T cell repertoires in COVID-19 (dated by TCRdb to about 2020). As for the study more broadly: Samples from collaborators originated in the United States, Italy and Spain and spanned both the acute and convalescent phases of COVID-19. A de-identified subject ID, COVID-19 status, age in years and sex were almost always included in the sample metadata. Subjects who had been exposed to COVID-19, were actively infected with it, or had recovered from it provided the deeply sampled blood TCRbeta repertoires that made up the dataset. Samples came from the ongoing ImmuneRACE study (first 160 participants) plus 1,254 subjects from 6 global collaborators. Where available, HLA class I and class II types were taken from metadata supplied by the sample provider and were not determined by assay-based typing. The prospective study material was composed of cDNA or gDNA derived from T cells, B-cell-depleted T cells, or PBMCs. The repertoires were released in a freely available public database meant as a resource for research on the immune response to SARS-CoV-2. The study at large found these results: How much clinical and demographic metadata was included differed by source and by participant, and the metadata was provided uncurated.

About this clone itself: The antigen this receptor binds is unknown. No base qualities exist here, and no much larger clone lies one base off it.

Trimming costs V 8 bases and J 6 bases, and their ends lie 19 bases apart. For CDR1 and CDR2, the germline V gene lists SGHAT and FQNNGV. The CDR3 runs 15 amino acids, cysteine and phenylalanine included. The DNA shown is the 45-base CDR3, in frame from base 1. Collaborating institutions collected whole blood in K2EDTA tubes following their own protocols. For TCRbeta analysis, collaborators shipped samples as frozen whole blood, isolated PBMCs, or DNA extracted from either of those sample types. TCRbeta CDR3 regions were amplified from genomic DNA by means of the immunoSEQ Assay, a bias-controlled multiplex PCR. The study's processing was this. Within the assay, amplification of reference gene primers was used to estimate how many nucleated cells each sample contained. To quantify the absolute abundance of each unique TCRbeta CDR3 rearrangement, sequence reads were collapsed and filtered. For each sample, productive Simpson clonality was calculated as the square root of Simpson's diversity index across productive rearrangements. Not all clones reach the TCRdb copy of this immuneACCESS table, which keeps in-frame sequences only. Checked studies attribute under half of the gap to unresolved V genes and leave the rest unexplained. V and J calls and clone size come straight from that table; D and trimming were deduced from the DNA. The sample profile shows 55,000 to 90,000 clones; around 89% of them were found once. The top ten clonotypes cover 1.4% of the sample.

The clonotype was recovered from a human donor in a cohort sampled during active COVID-19. The sample was peripheral blood. The chain joins TRBV11-2 to TRBJ2-2, and the D gene may be TRBD2, 6 bases matching. The DNA is as follows: TGTGCCAGCGGGCGGGATGGACTCACCCCCGGGGAGCTGTTTTTT. Translated, this gives CASGRDGLTPGELFF.